This T cell receptor (beta chain) derives from a study of regulatory T cells in long-lasting Graves disease. Trimming at V came to 6 bases and at J to 5 bases, leaving 8 bases not matched to a gene. There are 16 residues in the CDR3. Germline assignment: CDR1 SNHLY and CDR2 FYNNEI. Construction of TCR beta libraries relied on iRepertoire HTBI primers and on Arm-PCR targeting CDR3 regions. Each CDR3 protein is one row after TCRdb ran MiXCR on the multiplex PCR reads. The table lists around 400,000 distinct CDR3 sequences, 15% of them singletons. Time point denoted: newly diagnosed GD, antithyroid drugs for less than 3 months. PBMCs were the source of the RNA used for TCR sequencing. By proportion, this clonotype is medium-sized. The data were also submitted as part of a second study, on T cells in Graves' hyperthyroidism and ophthalmopathy.

The TCR was taken from a woman in her thirties or forties with Graves disease. This sample comprised peripheral blood mononuclear cells (PBMCs), obtained at new diagnosis, from a patient treated with antithyroid drugs. The chain is built from TRBV2 and TRBJ2-5, with 14 bases fitting TRBD2. Written as DNA, the CDR3 is TGTGCCAGCAGGGATGGACTAGCGGGAGGCGGGGAGACCCAGTACTTC. Its protein product is CASRDGLAGGGETQYF. The variable domain in full, completed from reference TRBV2 and TRBJ2-5, reads EPEVTQTPSHQVTQMGQEVILRCVPISNHLYFYWYRQILGQKVEFLVSFYNNEISEKSEIFDDQFSVERPDGSNFTLKIRSTKLEDSAMYFCASRDGLAGGGETQYFGPGTRLLVL.